This section outlines one T cell receptor (beta chain) sequence together with its context. Its antigen is unknown. This entry belongs to a study of T-cell reconstitution after alpha-beta-depleted transplantation in children. As it was prepared, the TCRbeta library received unique molecular identifiers. In TCRdb, the PCR reads were re-called with MiXCR into one record per CDR3 protein. Of about 870,000 distinct CDR3 sequences listed, roughly 15% are singletons. Study-wide findings and caveats: When one year had passed after transplant, most T-cell counts and diversity came from newly produced T cells. Some patients owed their high day-60 TCRbeta diversity to surviving recipient T cells and thymic progenitors.

The material was PBMCs, mostly from graft donor cells, obtained 360 days after TCRalphabeta/CD19-depleted stem cell transplant. The sequence was obtained from a male patient under 18 who had a stem cell transplant for acute lymphoblastic leukemia, so the T cells may come from the graft donor.

The CDR3 DNA is TGTGCCAGTGGGGAGATCTGGCGGGACCCCGTGGCAGATACGCAGTATTTT. Translation: CASGEIWRDPVADTQYF. The J gene is TRBJ2-3, the V gene TRBV7-8; TRBD2 is a possible D gene (6 bases). The V gene's germline CDR1 is SGHVS and CDR2 FQNEAQ. Trimming pared 9 bases from V and 4 bases from J, leaving 26 bases between. The CDR3 is 17 residues long. The full variable domain, completed using reference TRBV7-8 and TRBJ2-3, is GAGVSQSPRYKVAKRGQDVALRCDPISGHVSLFWYQQALGQGPEFLTYFQNEAQLDKSGLPSDRFFAERPEGSVSTLKIQRTQQEDSAVYLCASGEIWRDPVADTQYFGPGTRLTVL.